The T cell receptor (beta chain) under discussion was sequenced for a study of T cells in Graves' hyperthyroidism and ophthalmopathy (dated by TCRdb to between 2017 and 2020). At the level of the whole study: Peripheral blood samples were taken at the time of initial diagnosis, prior to any treatment. After sampling, hyperthyroidism patients received methimazole starting at 30 mg daily, and ophthalmopathy patients received high-dose intravenous methylprednisolone. The paper describes TCR Vbeta CDR3 sequencing of more than 120 peripheral blood samples, made up of roughly 40 ophthalmopathy patients, 70 to 75 hyperthyroidism patients and about 17 progressor patients. The approximately 100 discovery patients were randomly divided into training and test sets at a 7:3 ratio. To identify TCR V-J signatures that set the groups apart, the researchers used a discovery cohort of 90 to 100 patients, made up of approximately 43 with Graves' ophthalmopathy and some 58 with stable Graves' hyperthyroidism. In addition, the study compared T-cell repertoires in thyroid tissue and in blood from several Graves' hyperthyroidism patients. Prospective prediction of ophthalmopathy was tested in an independent validation cohort of 18 to 20 hyperthyroidism patients and some 17 patients who later progressed to ophthalmopathy. General study outcomes and caveats: Ophthalmopathy was separated from stable hyperthyroidism by a 13 V-J signature model, with approximately 90% sensitivity and about 84% specificity obtained in cross-validation and 80%/75% obtained in testing. In validation, progression to ophthalmopathy was predicted by the model with roughly 69% sensitivity and around 75% specificity, a median of approximately 7.1 months before onset. Most expanded thyroid clonotypes (frequency above 0.001) were also found in blood, which suggests that blood repertoires may mirror thyroid immune responses. Sample size was not statistically predetermined, and blinding of investigators to group allocation was not performed.

Hyperthyroidism patients were newly diagnosed, with disease duration under 2 months, and aged 18 to 65 years. Any patient with an uncontrolled infection, another autoimmune disease, pregnancy or lactation was excluded. Diagnoses relied on clinical symptoms, serum thyroxine and TRAb, thyroid ultrasound and orbital computed tomography. Blood from progressor patients was collected at the time of first diagnosis with hyperthyroidism, before any ophthalmopathy symptoms had appeared. Ficoll-Paque density gradient centrifugation was used to isolate PBMCs from about 9 ml of fresh peripheral blood. Patients classed as progressors first received a Graves' hyperthyroidism diagnosis and then went on to develop ophthalmopathy during follow-up. Total RNA was extracted with Trizol reagent, and quality was checked on an Agilent 2100 Bioanalyzer. The V and J ends are trimmed by 4 bases and 5 bases, leaving 12 bases between them. Based on the germline V gene (reference sequence), the CDR1 and CDR2 sequences are GTSNPN and SVGIG. The CDR3 goes from the cysteine to the phenylalanine over 14 residues. Only the CDR3 part of the read is kept: 42 bases, read in frame from the first base.

This clonotype was detected ten times or more. Its antigen is currently not known. The record has no base qualities; no much larger clone is one base away. Amplification of TCR beta CDR3 regions was carried out from RNA transcripts. A first-round RT-PCR of the TCR CDR3 used the HTBI primer set with the Qiagen OneStep RT-PCR kit. A second multiplex PCR round built the libraries, followed by size selection and purification. Libraries were sequenced paired-end with 100 bp reads on an Illumina HiSeq2000. In the paper's pipeline: SOAPnuke was used to process the raw data, with reads discarded if the reads contained adapters or uncalled bases, had a mean Phred below 15, or lacked an exact constant-primer or identifier match. COPE v1.2.5 was used to merge high-quality paired reads, and clonotypes were defined as unique nucleotide sequences. MiTCR v1.1 was used to align clonotypes to the IMGT TRBV, TRBD and TRBJ reference segments. The analysis was restricted to V-J combinations with a frequency above 0.0001, which together covered 99.2% of the repertoires. The TCS score was defined as the ratio of F50 (clonal expansion) to E x V (chaos), calculated using BLOSUM62-based TCRdist between CDR3 peptides within each V-J. Welch's t-statistics and random forest reduced roughly 540 V-J features to about 12, which were used in a naive Bayes classifier (R e1071). TCRdb trimmed the raw reads at Q25, called clones with MiXCR and kept productive beta chains. All rows with the same CDR3 protein become a single entry with the most common DNA and genes. TCRdb assigned the V and J calls; the authors' analysis was not used. The sample yields fewer than 500,000 distinct CDR3 sequences; approximately 15% were counted once. About 20% of the sample is in the top ten clones.

The clonotype comes from a man younger than 45 with Graves' hyperthyroidism that later progressed to Graves' ophthalmopathy. This chain is built from TRBV30 and TRBJ1-6, and perhaps TRBD1 as D gene, on 5 matching bases. The sequenced sample was blood. The nucleotides read TGTGCCTGGATACAGACAGATAATAATTCACCCCTCCACTTT. Its amino acids are CAWIQTDNNSPLHF.